These 2 T cell receptor beta chains came from one sample sequenced in a study of cytomegalovirus exposure and HLA in healthy donors. Only in-frame clones appear in the TCRdb table, and some are missing; sequencing was by immunoSEQ multiplex PCR. The table lists approximately 270,000 clones, more than 85% of them singletons. Sequenced material: PBMCs. These receptors were taken from a man aged 18 to 29 in good health and CMV-seropositive.

V is TRBV28 and J is TRBJ1-2; 8 bases match TRBD1. Trimming at V came to 10 bases and at J to 0 bases, leaving 13 bases not matched to a gene. The CDR3 length is 16 residues. Germline lookup yields CDR1 MDHEN and CDR2 SYDVKM. The CDR3 bases are TGTGCCATCACCGGGACAGGTGATTTACCTAACTATGGCTACACCTTC. Encoded protein: CAITGTGDLPNYGYTF.

This clone has a single count. The chain carries TRBV4-2 and TRBJ2-7; D is unresolved. Germline loops: CDR1 LGHNA, CDR2 YNFKEQ. Trimming removed 4 bases at V and 5 bases at J, with 12 bases between. The CDR3 is 13 amino acids. CDR3 nucleotides: TGTGCCAGCAGCCGGGATCAATGGGACGAGCAGTACTTC. The encoded protein is CASSRDQWDEQYF.